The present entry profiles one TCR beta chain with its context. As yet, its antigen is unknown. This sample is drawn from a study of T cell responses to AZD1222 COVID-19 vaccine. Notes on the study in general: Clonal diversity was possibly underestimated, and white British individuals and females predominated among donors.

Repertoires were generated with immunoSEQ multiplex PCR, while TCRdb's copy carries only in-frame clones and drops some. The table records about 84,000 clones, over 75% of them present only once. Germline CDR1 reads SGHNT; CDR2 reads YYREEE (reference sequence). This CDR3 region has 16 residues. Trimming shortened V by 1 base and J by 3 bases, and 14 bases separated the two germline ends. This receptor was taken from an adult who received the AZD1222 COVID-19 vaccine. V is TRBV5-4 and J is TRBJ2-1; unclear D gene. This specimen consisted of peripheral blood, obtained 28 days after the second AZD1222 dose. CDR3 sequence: CASSLIGLGNYNEQFF. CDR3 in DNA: TGTGCCAGCAGCTTGATCGGGTTAGGGAACTACAATGAGCAGTTCTTC.